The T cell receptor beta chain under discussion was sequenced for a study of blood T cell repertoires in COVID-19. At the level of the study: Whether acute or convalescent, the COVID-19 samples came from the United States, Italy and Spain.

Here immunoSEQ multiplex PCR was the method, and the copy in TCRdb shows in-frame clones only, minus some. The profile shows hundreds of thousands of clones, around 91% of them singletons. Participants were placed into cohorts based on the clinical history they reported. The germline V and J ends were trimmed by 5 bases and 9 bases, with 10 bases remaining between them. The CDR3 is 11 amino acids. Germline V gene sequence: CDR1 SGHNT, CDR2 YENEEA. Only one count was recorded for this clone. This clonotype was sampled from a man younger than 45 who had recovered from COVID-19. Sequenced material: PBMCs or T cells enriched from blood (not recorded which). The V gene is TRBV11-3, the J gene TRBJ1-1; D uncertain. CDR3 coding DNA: TGTGCCAGCAGCCCCTTTTTTAAAGCTTTCTTT. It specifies CASSPFFKAFF. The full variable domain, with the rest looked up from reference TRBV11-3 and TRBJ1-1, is EAGVVQSPRYKIIEKKQPVAFWCNPISGHNTLYWYLQNLGQGPELLIRYENEEAVDDSQLPKDRFSAERLKGVDSTLKIQPAELGDSAVYLCASSPFFKAFFGQGTRLTVV.